A selection of T cell receptor beta chains follows, all from one sample in a study of glioma-infiltrating T cells. TCRdb reprocessed the multiplex PCR reads with MiXCR, giving one entry per CDR3 protein. The sample holds tens of thousands of distinct CDR3 sequences, about a quarter seen once. The sequencing sample was made of glioma tissue, nonneoplastic brain tissue, or PBMCs (not recorded which). These receptors all come from a human donor with low-grade glioma or glioblastoma, undergoing nonglioma brain surgery, or in good health (not recorded which). Each CDR3 is given with its conserved first and last residue. Each record gives: J gene, clone size, V gene, D gene, CDR3 DNA, CDR3 protein. D genes are given only for firm matches. Some rows have no size entry. The others give once, few or many, or a class for an expanded clone.

>TRBJ1-2|many|TRBV3-1|-
TGTGCCAGCAGCCACGCTTGGCAGCAACGCACTAACTATGGCTACACCTTC
CASSHAWQQRTNYGYTF
>TRBJ1-1|many|TRBV18|TRBD1
TGTGCCAGCTCACCCTCAGGGGGTGAAACTGAAGCTTTCTTT
CASSPSGGETEAFF
>TRBJ2-7|many|TRBV19|-
TGTGCCCGACGTCGGAACGCCTACGAGCAGTACTTC
CARRRNAYEQYF
>TRBJ2-7|many|TRBV6-1|-
TGTGCCAGCAGCAAGGAGACAGCCAGGAGATACGAGCAGTACTTC
CASSKETARRYEQYF
>TRBJ2-1|-|TRBV24-1|TRBD1
TGTGCCACCAGTGATGGGACAGGGGACGCAGGCTCCTACAATGAGCAGTTCTTC
CATSDGTGDAGSYNEQFF
>TRBJ2-1|many|TRBV29-1|-
TGCAGCGTTGAAACGTTAGAAGGTAGGGGGCAGTTCTTC
CSVETLEGRGQFF
>TRBJ1-6|many|TRBV4-2|-
TGTGCCAGCAGCCAAGATACAGGCCAGAGTTCACCCCTCCACTTT
CASSQDTGQSSPLHF
>TRBJ2-7|few|TRBV12-3/TRBV12-4|-
TGTGCCAGCAGTTTAATTGAGCAGTACTTC
CASSLIEQYF
>TRBJ2-3|many|TRBV20-1|-
TGCAGTGCTAGACGGAGGGGGCCTACAGATACGCAGTATTTT
CSARRRGPTDTQYF
>TRBJ1-6|many|TRBV20-1|-
TGCAGTGCTACCTTGGACCGGAATTCACCCCTCCACTTT
CSATLDRNSPLHF
>TRBJ1-2|many|TRBV29-1|-
TGCAGCGTTGAAGGGAGCTCAAATGGCTACACCTTC
CSVEGSSNGYTF
>TRBJ2-1|-|TRBV7-9|-
TGTGCCAGCAGCGGAAAGCCCGTCGGCGAGCAGTGCTTC
CASSGKPVGEQCF
>TRBJ2-2|many|TRBV2|TRBD2
TGTGCCAGCAGTCCCCGGACTAGTTGGAGCACCGGGGAGCTGTTTTTT
CASSPRTSWSTGELFF
>TRBJ2-1|-|TRBV2|TRBD2
TGTGCCAGCAGGCTAGCGGGGGGCTCCTACAATGAGCAGTTCTTC
CASRLAGGSYNEQFF
>TRBJ1-1|many|TRBV6-1|TRBD1
TGTGCCAGCAGTTCGACAGGGCACACTGAAGCTTTCTTT
CASSSTGHTEAFF
>TRBJ2-3|many|TRBV20-1|-
TGCAGTGCTAGAGACCCGGGACGGGCTAACACAGATACGCAGTATTTT
CSARDPGRANTDTQYF
>TRBJ2-1|many|TRBV24-1|TRBD1
TGTGCCACCAGTGACCCCCGACAGGGAACCTCCTACAATGAGCAGTTCTTC
CATSDPRQGTSYNEQFF
>TRBJ1-4|many|TRBV4-1|TRBD1
TGCGCCAGCGCCGGGACAGGGGGAGAAAAACTGTTTTTT
CASAGTGGEKLFF
>TRBJ2-1|-|TRBV12-3/TRBV12-4|TRBD2
TGTGCCAGCAGCTGGGGACTAGCGGGGCACAATGAGCAGTTCTTC
CASSWGLAGHNEQFF
>TRBJ1-1|-|TRBV5-6|TRBD1
TGTGCCAGCAGCTTACTGGGACAGACTTCGAACACTGAAGCTTTCTTT
CASSLLGQTSNTEAFF
>TRBJ1-1|-|TRBV25-1|-
TGCGCCAGCAGTGGCAGGGGTAGTAGGGACACTGAAGCTCTCTTT
CASSGRGSRDTEALF
>TRBJ2-1|many|TRBV27|-
TGTGCCAGCACCGCGGGCGAGAGCTACAATGAGCAGTTCTTC
CASTAGESYNEQFF
>TRBJ2-1|many|TRBV18|-
TGTGCCAGCTCACCGTCGACCAGTCCTCTCTTGTTCTTC
CASSPSTSPLLFF
>TRBJ1-2|many|TRBV7-2|-
TGTGCCAGCAGCTTAGGACAGTCCAACGATGGCTACACCTTC
CASSLGQSNDGYTF
>TRBJ1-1|many|TRBV18|-
TGTGCCAGCTCACCCGGGACGGTTAACACTGAAGCTTTCTTT
CASSPGTVNTEAFF
>TRBJ2-7|few|TRBV4-1|-
TGCGCCAGCAGCCAAGTCGGGAGCTCCTACGAGCAGTACTTC
CASSQVGSSYEQYF
>TRBJ2-6|many|TRBV19|TRBD1
TGTGCCAGTAGTATAGATGGTAGAGGACAGGTAAAGGCTGGGGCCAACGTCCTGACTTTC
CASSIDGRGQVKAGANVLTF
>TRBJ2-7|many|TRBV18|-
TGTGCCAGCTCACCACTTCACAAGGTCGAGCAGTACTTC
CASSPLHKVEQYF
>TRBJ2-5|few|TRBV18|TRBD1
TGTGCCAGCTCACCACAGACAGGGTTCGGGACCCAGTACTTC
CASSPQTGFGTQYF
>TRBJ2-1|many|TRBV6-1|-
TGTGCCAGCTTCCCGCGACGGGCCAGCTCCTACAATGAGCAGTTCTTC
CASFPRRASSYNEQFF
>TRBJ1-1|-|TRBV19|TRBD1
TGTGCCAGTAGTATAGGGCGGAGAGGGGGCGCGAACACTGAAGCTTTCTTT
CASSIGRRGGANTEAFF
>TRBJ1-6|-|TRBV5-1|-
TGCGCCAGCAGCTTCCTCGACCACAGGGATTCACCCCTCCACTTT
CASSFLDHRDSPLHF
>TRBJ1-2|-|TRBV3-1|-
TGTGCCAGCAGCCCCACGGGTCAGGGCCGAGGCTACACCTTC
CASSPTGQGRGYTF
>TRBJ1-1|-|TRBV27|-
TGTGCCAGCAGAGCCTGGGGGGGGCGGACTGAAGCTTTCTTT
CASRAWGGRTEAFF
>TRBJ2-1|many|TRBV2|-
TGTGCCAGCAGTGAATTTGCGAGGGGGAAGCAGTTCTTC
CASSEFARGKQFF
>TRBJ2-7|few|TRBV12-3/TRBV12-4|TRBD2
TGTGCCAGCAGTTCCCAACTAGCGGGGGCCTGGGAGCAGTACTTC
CASSSQLAGAWEQYF
>TRBJ2-1|many|TRBV2|TRBD2
TGTGCCAGCAGTGTTACTAGCGGCTCCTACAATGAGCAGTTCTTC
CASSVTSGSYNEQFF
>TRBJ2-3|-|TRBV10-2|-
TGCGCCAGCAGAGGACAGATCACAGATACGCAGTATTTT
CASRGQITDTQYF
>TRBJ2-1|-|TRBV12-3/TRBV12-4|TRBD2
TGTGCCAGCAGCCCTACCCGGAGTAGCGGGCCTTACAATGAGCAGTTCTTC
CASSPTRSSGPYNEQFF
>TRBJ1-5|many|TRBV6-6|-
TGTGCCAGCAGTTACGCATCGGGTGGTCAGCCCCAGCATTTT
CASSYASGGQPQHF
>TRBJ2-1|many|TRBV20-1|-
TGCAGTGCTAGAGATGTGAAGAACTCCTACAATGAGCAGTTCTTC
CSARDVKNSYNEQFF
>TRBJ2-7|-|TRBV7-6|TRBD2
TGTGCCAGCAGCCCAAGCGGGGGCTTCTCCTACGAGCAGTACTTC
CASSPSGGFSYEQYF
>TRBJ2-5|few|TRBV29-1|-
TGCAGCGTTGCGGCAAACAAAGAGACCCAGTACTTC
CSVAANKETQYF
>TRBJ2-3|many|TRBV6-1|TRBD2
TGTGCCAGCAGCGGGCGGGGGATAGTGAAAGATACGCAGTATTTT
CASSGRGIVKDTQYF
>TRBJ1-1|-|TRBV30|-
TGTGCATGGGGACTGAACACTGAAGCTTTCTTT
CAWGLNTEAFF
>TRBJ2-1|many|TRBV15|-
TGTGCCACCAGCAGAGTTAGCGGCCTGAGCTCCTACAATGAGCAGTTCTTC
CATSRVSGLSSYNEQFF